The clone carrying this T cell receptor (beta chain) was detected only a few times. Its antigen remains unknown. The sample holds other DNA sequences that translate to the same CDR3. The data are from a study of beta chain features in type 1 diabetes. What was sequenced were expressed TCRB transcripts, since all of the isolated RNA had been reverse transcribed. It was found that naive, central memory and regulatory T cell samples averaged approximately 3.6 million reads. Data came from immunoSEQ multiplex PCR; TCRdb stores just in-frame clones and leaves some out. The sample has 300,000 to 350,000 clones, over 7% seen once. A heparinised blood draw that averaged roughly 110 mL was obtained once from each donor. CD4+ naive, central memory, regulatory and stem cell-like memory cells were sorted via CD45RO/CCR7/CD25/CD127/CD95/CD27. V dropped 3 bases and J dropped 2 bases, with 2 bases sitting between them. CDR3 length: 11 residues. CDR1 is SGDLS, CDR2 YYNGEE, per germline.

Study-level findings and limits: VDJ junctions in type 1 diabetes patients carried more deletions and fewer insertions. Type 1 diabetes patients had moderately but significantly shorter TCRB CDR3s in all four CD4+ subsets.

This chain connects TRBV9 to TRBJ1-2; D is undetermined. The sequenced material came from central memory CD4+ T cells from blood. The receptor's source is a man in his thirties or forties with type 1 diabetes. CDR3 sequence: CASSDNYGYTF. In DNA form, the CDR3 reads TGTGCCAGCAGCGACAACTATGGCTACACCTTC.